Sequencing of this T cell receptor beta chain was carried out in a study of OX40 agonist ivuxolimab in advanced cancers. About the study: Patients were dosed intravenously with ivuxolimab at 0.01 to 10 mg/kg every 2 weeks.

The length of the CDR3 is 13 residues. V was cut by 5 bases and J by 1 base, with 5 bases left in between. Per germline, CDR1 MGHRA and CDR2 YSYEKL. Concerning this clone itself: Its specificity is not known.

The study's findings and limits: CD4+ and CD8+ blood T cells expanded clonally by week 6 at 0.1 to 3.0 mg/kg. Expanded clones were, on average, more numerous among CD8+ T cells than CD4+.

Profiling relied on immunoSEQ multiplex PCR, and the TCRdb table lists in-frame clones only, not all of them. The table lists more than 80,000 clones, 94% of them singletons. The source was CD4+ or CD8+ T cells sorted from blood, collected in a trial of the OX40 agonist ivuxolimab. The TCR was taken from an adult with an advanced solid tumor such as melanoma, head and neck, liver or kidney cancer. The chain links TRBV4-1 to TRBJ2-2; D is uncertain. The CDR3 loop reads CASSAVNTGELFF. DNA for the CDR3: TGCGCCAGCAGCGCCGTGAACACCGGGGAGCTGTTTTTT.